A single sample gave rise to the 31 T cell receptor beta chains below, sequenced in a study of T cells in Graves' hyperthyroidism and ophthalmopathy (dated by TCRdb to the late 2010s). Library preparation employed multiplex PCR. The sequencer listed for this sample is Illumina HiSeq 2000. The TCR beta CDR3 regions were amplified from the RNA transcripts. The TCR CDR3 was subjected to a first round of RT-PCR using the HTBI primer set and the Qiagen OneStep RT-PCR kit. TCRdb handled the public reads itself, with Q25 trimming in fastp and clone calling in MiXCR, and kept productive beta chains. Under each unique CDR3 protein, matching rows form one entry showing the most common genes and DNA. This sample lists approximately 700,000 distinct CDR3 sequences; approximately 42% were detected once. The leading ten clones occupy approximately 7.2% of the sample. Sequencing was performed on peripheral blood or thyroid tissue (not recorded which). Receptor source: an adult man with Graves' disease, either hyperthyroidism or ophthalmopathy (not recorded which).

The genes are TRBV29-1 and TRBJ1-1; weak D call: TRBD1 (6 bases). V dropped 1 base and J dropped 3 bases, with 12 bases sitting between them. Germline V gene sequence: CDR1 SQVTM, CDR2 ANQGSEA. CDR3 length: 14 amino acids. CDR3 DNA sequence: TGCAGCGTTGAAGCCTCCCAGGGGTACACTGAAGCTTTCTTT. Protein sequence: CSVEASQGYTEAFF. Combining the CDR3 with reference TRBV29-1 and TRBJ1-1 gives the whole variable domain SAVISQKPSRDICQRGTSLTIQCQVDSQVTMMFWYRQQPGQSLTLIATANQGSEATYESGFVIDKFPISRPNLTFSTLTVSNMSPEDSSIYLCSVEASQGYTEAFFGQGTRLTVV.

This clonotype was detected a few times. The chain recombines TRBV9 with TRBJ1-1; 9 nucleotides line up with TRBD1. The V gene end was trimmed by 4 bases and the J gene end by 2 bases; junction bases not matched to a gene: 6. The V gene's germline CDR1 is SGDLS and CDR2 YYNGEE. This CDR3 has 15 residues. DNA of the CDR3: TGTGCCAGCAGCCGCAAGGACAGGGGCAACACTGAAGCTTTCTTT. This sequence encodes CASSRKDRGNTEAFF.

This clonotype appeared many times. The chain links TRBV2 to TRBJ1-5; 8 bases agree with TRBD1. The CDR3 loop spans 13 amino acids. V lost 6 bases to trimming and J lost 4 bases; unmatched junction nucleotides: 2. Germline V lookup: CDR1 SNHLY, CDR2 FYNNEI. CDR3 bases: TGTGCCAGCAGAGGACAGGGTAATCAGCCCCAGCATTTT. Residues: CASRGQGNQPQHF.

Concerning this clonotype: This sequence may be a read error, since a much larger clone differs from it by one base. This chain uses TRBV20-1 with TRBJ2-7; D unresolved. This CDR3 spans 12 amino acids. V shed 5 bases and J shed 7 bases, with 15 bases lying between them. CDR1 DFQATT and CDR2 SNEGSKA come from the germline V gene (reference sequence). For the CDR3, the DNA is TGCAGTGCTGGCCCCAGTGTGGCAGAGCAGTACTTC. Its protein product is CSAGPSVAEQYF.

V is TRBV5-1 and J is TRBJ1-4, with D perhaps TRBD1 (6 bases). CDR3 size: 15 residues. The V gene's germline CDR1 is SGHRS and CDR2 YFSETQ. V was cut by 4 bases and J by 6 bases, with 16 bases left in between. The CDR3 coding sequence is TGCGCCAGCAGCCCGAGGTGGACAGAGGATGAAAAACTGTTTTTT. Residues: CASSPRWTEDEKLFF.

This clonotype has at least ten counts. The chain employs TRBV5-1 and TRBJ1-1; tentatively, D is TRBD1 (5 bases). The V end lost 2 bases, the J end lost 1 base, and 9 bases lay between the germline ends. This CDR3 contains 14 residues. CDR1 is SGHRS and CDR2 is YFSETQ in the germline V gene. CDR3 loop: CASSFEGTNTEAFF. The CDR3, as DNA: TGCGCCAGCAGCTTTGAAGGGACGAACACTGAAGCTTTCTTT.

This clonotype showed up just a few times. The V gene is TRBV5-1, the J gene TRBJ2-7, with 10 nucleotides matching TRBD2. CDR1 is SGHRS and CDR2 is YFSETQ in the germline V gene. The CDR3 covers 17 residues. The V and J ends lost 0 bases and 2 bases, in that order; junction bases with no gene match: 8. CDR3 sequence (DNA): TGCGCCAGCAGCTTGGGAGGCGCTAGCGGGGGCGCCTACGAGCAGTACTTC. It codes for CASSLGGASGGAYEQYF.

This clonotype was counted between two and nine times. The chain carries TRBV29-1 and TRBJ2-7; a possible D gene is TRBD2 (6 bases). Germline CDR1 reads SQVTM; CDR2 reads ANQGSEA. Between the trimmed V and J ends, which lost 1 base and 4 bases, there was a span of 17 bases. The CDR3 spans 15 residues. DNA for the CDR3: TGCAGCGTTGAAGCTACCGGGACTCTTGATTACGAGCAGTACTTC. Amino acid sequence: CSVEATGTLDYEQYF.

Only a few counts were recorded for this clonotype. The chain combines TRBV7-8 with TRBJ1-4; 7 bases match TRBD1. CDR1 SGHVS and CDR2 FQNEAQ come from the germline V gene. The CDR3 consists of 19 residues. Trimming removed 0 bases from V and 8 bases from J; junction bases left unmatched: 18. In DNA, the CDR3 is TGTGCCAGCAGCTTAGCACGGAACCCCCCCGAATACAGGGGCGAAAAACTGTTTTTT. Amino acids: CASSLARNPPEYRGEKLFF.

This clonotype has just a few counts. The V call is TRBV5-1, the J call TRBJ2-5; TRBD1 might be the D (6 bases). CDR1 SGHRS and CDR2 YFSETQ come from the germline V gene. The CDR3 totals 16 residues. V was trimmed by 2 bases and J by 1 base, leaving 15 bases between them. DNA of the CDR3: TGCGCCAGCAGCTTACAGGGTTCCATAGTCCAAGAGACCCAGTACTTC. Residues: CASSLQGSIVQETQYF. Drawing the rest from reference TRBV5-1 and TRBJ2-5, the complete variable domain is KAGVTQTPRYLIKTRGQQVTLSCSPISGHRSVSWYQQTPGQGLQFLFEYFSETQRNKGNFPGRFSGRQFSNSRSEMNVSTLELGDSALYLCASSLQGSIVQETQYFGPGTRLLVL.

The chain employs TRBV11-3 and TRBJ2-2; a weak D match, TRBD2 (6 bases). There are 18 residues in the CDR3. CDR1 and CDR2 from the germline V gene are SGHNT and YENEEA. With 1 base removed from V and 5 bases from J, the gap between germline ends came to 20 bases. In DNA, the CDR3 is TGTGCCAGCAGCTTAGGGCGGGATGATCGGAAAAGGACCGGGGAGCTGTTTTTT. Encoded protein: CASSLGRDDRKRTGELFF.

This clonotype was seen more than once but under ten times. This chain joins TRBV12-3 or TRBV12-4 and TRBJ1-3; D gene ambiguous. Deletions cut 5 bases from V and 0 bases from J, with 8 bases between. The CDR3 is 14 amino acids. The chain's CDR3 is CASSGSASGNTIYF. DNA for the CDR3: TGTGCCAGCAGTGGGTCAGCCTCTGGAAACACCATATATTTT.

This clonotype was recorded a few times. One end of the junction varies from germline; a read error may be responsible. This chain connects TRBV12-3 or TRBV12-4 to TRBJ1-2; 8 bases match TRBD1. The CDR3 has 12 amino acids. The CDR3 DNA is TGTGCCAGCAGCCAAACAGGGGGGCTCTACGCCTTC. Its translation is CASSQTGGLYAF.

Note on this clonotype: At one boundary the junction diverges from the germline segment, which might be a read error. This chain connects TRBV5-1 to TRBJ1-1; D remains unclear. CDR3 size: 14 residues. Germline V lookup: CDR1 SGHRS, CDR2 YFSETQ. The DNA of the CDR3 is TGTGCCAGCAGACGGGATATGGTTAACACTGAAGCTTTCTTT. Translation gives CASRRDMVNTEAFF. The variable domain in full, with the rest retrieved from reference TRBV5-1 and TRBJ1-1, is KAGVTQTPRYLIKTRGQQVTLSCSPISGHRSVSWYQQTPGQGLQFLFEYFSETQRNKGNFPGRFSGRQFSNSRSEMNVSTLELGDSALYLCASRRDMVNTEAFFGQGTRLTVV.

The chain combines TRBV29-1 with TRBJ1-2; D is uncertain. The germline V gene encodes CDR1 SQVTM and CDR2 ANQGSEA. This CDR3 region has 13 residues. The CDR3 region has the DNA TGCAGTTACTCGGGCACTCGAAACTATGGCTACACCTTC. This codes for CSYSGTRNYGYTF.

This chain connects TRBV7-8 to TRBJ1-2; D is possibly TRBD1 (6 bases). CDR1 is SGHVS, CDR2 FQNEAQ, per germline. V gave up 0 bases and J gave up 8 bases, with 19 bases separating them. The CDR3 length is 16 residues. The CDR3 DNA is TGTGCCAGCAGCTTAGCGGCGGGGGACACAGGGAGCGGCTACACCTTC. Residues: CASSLAAGDTGSGYTF.

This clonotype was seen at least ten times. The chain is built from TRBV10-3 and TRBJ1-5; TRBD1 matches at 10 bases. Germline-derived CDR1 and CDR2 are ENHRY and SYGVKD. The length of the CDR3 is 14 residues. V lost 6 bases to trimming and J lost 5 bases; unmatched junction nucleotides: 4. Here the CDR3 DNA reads TGTGCCATCAGACCCGGGACAGGGGATCAGCCCCAGCATTTT. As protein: CAIRPGTGDQPQHF.

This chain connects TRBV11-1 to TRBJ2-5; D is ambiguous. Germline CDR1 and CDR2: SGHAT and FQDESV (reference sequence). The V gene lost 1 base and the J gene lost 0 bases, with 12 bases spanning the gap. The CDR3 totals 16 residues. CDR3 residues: CASSLETRTYQETQYF. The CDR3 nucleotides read TGTGCCAGCAGCTTAGAAACCAGGACGTACCAAGAGACCCAGTACTTC.

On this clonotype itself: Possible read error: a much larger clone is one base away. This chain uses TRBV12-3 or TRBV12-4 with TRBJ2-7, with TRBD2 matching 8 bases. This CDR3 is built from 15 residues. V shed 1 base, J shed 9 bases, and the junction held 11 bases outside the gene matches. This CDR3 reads CASSLVGGLVVAQYF. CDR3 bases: TGTGCCAGCAGTTTAGTAGGGGGACTAGTCGTCGCGCAGTACTTC.

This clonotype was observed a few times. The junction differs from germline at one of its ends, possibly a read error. CDR3 nucleotides: TGTGCCAGTAGAAACAGGGGCAGGGCTGGTGAGCAATACTTC. It yields the protein CASRNRGRAGEQYF. The chain carries TRBV19 and TRBJ2-7; 7 positions agree with TRBD1. The CDR3 length is 14 residues. Germline V gene lookup returns CDR1 LNHDA and CDR2 SQIVND (reference sequence).

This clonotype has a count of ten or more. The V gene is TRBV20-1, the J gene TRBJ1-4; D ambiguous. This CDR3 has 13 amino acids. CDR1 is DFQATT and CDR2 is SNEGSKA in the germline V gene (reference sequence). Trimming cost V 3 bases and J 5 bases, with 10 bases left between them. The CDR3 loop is CSARRPNNEKLFF. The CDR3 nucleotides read TGCAGTGCTAGGCGGCCAAACAATGAAAAACTGTTTTTT.

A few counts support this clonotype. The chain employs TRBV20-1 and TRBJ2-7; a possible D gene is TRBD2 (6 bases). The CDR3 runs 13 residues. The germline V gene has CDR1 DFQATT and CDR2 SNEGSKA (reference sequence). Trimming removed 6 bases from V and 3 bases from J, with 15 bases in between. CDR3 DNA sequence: TGCAGTGCCCACGGGAGTTTGGACTACGAGCAGTACTTC. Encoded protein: CSAHGSLDYEQYF.

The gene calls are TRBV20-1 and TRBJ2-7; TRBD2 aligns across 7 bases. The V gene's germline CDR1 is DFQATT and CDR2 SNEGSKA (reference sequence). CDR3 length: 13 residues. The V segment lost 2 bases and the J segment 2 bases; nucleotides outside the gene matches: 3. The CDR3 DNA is TGCAGTGCTAGACCGGGAGGCGCCTACGAGCAGTACTTC. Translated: CSARPGGAYEQYF.

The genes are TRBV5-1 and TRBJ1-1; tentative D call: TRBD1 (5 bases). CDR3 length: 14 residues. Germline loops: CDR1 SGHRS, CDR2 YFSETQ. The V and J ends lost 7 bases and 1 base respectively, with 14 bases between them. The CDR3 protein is CASGNRYRNTEAFF. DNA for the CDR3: TGCGCCAGCGGAAACAGGTATCGGAACACTGAAGCTTTCTTT.

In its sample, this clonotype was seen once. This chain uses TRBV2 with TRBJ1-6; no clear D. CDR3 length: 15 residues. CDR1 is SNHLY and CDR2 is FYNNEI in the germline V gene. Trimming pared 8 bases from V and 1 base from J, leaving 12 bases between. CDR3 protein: CASSGEGSYNSPLHF. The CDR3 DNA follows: TGTGCCAGCTCCGGTGAGGGTTCCTATAATTCACCCCTCCACTTT.

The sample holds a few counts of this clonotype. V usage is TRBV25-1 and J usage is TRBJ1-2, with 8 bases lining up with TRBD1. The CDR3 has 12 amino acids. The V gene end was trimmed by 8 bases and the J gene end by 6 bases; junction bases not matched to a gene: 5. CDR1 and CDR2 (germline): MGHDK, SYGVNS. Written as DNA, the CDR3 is TGTGCCAGCGGACAGGGTTTAGATGGCTACACCTTC. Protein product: CASGQGLDGYTF.

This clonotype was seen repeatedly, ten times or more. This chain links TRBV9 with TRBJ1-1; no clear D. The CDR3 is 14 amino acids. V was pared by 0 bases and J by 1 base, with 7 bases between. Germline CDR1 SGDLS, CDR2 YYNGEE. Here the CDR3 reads CASSVDHRNTEAFF. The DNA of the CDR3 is TGTGCCAGCAGCGTAGATCACAGGAACACTGAAGCTTTCTTT.

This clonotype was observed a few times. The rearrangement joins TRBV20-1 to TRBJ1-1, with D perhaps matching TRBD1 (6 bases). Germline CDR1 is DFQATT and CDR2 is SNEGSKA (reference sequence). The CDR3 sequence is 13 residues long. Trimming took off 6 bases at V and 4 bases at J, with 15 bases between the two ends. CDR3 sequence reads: CSATRDTGTEAFF. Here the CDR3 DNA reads TGCAGTGCAACGCGGGACACGGGCACTGAAGCTTTCTTT.

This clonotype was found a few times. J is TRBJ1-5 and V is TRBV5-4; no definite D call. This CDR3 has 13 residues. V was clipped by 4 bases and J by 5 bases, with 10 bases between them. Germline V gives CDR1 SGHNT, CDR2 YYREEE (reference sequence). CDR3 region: CASSQLGDQPQHF. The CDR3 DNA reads TGTGCCAGCAGCCAACTCGGAGATCAGCCCCAGCATTTT. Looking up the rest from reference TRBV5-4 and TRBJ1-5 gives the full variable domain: ETGVTQSPTHLIKTRGQQVTLRCSSQSGHNTVSWYQQALGQGPQFIFQYYREEENGRGNFPPRFSGLQFPNYSSELNVNALELDDSALYLCASSQLGDQPQHFGDGTRLSIL.

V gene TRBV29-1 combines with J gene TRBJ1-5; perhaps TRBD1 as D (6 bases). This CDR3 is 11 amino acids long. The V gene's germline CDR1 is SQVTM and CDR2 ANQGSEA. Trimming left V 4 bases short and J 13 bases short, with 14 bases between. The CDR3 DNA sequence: TGCAGCGTTGGGGGTGGGGGGGCGCAGCATTTT. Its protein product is CSVGGGGAQHF. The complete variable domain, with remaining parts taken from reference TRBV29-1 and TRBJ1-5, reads SAVISQKPSRDICQRGTSLTIQCQVDSQVTMMFWYRQQPGQSLTLIATANQGSEATYESGFVIDKFPISRPNLTFSTLTVSNMSPEDSSIYLCSVGGGGAQHFGDGTRLSIL.

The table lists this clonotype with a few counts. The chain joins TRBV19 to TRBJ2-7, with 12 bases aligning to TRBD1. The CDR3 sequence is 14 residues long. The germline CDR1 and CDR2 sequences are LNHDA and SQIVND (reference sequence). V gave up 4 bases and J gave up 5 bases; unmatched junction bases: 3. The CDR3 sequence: CASSSRDRGHEQYF. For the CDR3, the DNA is TGTGCCAGTAGTAGCCGGGACAGGGGGCACGAGCAGTACTTC.